This T cell receptor beta chain was sequenced for a study of T cell responses to AZD1222 COVID-19 vaccine. In the case of this clone: Its antigen remains unidentified.

The repertoire was sequenced with immunoSEQ multiplex PCR; TCRdb's copy has only in-frame clones and lacks some. This table has 100,000 to 150,000 clones, roughly 85% appearing once. General study points: Reportedly, close to half of spike-specific TCRs are directed against unmutated variant regions. It should be noted that donors were predominantly white British and more often female, and clonal diversity was possibly underestimated.

Germline values: CDR1 LNHDA, CDR2 SQIVND (reference sequence). Trimming cost V 1 base and J 0 bases, with 10 bases left between them. This CDR3 has 15 amino acids. Sequencing was performed on peripheral blood, taken on day 0 of AZD1222 vaccination. This sequence joins TRBV19 and TRBJ2-7; D unclear. The source of this sequence is an adult in good health. CDR3 nucleotide sequence: TGTGCCAGTAGTATAGGGGCAGCGAGCTCCTACGAGCAGTACTTC. This codes for CASSIGAASSYEQYF.